This TCR beta chain derives from a study of blood T cells in healthy people across ages (dated by TCRdb to between 2014 and 2017). In terms of the full investigation: In model experiments, template switching captured roughly one uniquely barcoded TCR beta cDNA molecule for every two T cells. Age-related changes in TCR beta repertoire diversity were measured in the study by deep sequencing normalized with unique cDNA molecular identifiers. The donors were divided into four age groups: young (average around 16 years), middle-aged (roughly 40), aged (approximately 64) and long-lived (about 80). To avoid experimental bias, donors of different ages were distributed randomly across sequencing lanes. Using the same blood draw, the study looked at two additional independent replicas of 1 million unique cDNA reads for two donors, one aged 18 to 30 and the other aged 80 or older. Beyond this particular receptor, the publication reports: Compared with the aged group, more naive CD4+ T cells, fewer expanded clones and increased TCR diversity were shown by the long-lived group, suggesting age selection. Conclusive comparison of naive and antigen-experienced compartments was prevented by the profiling of bulk unsorted PBMCs. Estimates of total diversity based on one million sequenced T cells were considered lower bounds and underestimates. As age increased, observed TCR beta diversity per million T cells dropped in a roughly linear way, and a significant reduction was already evident by age 40. The percentage of naive T cells measured by flow cytometry correlated strongly with observed TCR beta diversity. Because the CMV infection status of the donors was unknown, age-related changes in expanded clonotypes may potentially have been confounded.

CDR3 length: 15 amino acids, cysteine to phenylalanine. The entry retains the CDR3 DNA only, 45 bases that are in frame from base 1. CDR1 SGHDT and CDR2 YYEEEE are derived from the germline V gene. Trimming accounts for 2 bases at V and 6 bases at J, while the number of junction bases matched to no gene is 5. Points on this clonotype: Its binding antigen is unknown. The sample holds no much larger clone one base away, and base qualities are not on file.

Libraries were built with 5' RACE. TCRdb shows the sequencer as Illumina HiSeq 2500. A second about 7 to 12 cycle PCR used a sample-barcoded 5' primer and a J-beta primer mix. A unique molecular identifier was introduced onto each TCR beta cDNA molecule by a template-switch 5' adaptor carrying 12 random nucleotides. At least 2.5 million CDR3-containing paired-end reads were obtained from each sample. All of the RNA was converted into first-strand cDNA using the Mint cDNA synthesis kit, with a TRBC-specific oligonucleotide serving as the primer. All cDNA was treated with uracil-DNA glycosylase and then went through a first 18-cycle PCR with the universal primers M1SS and BC2_uni_R. Per the authors' processing: For normalization, 1 million high-quality reads, each with a distinct molecular identifier, were randomly selected from each sample. Reads with shared molecular identifiers were discarded instead of being binned into consensus sequences. CDR3 identification, clonotype clustering and error correction used MiTCR with a Q25 quality threshold and the strictest error-elimination algorithm. A nonparametric unseen species model using Euler transformation provided a lower-bound estimate of total TCR beta diversity. TCRdb's own reprocessing of the public reads used fastp at Q25 and MiXCR and kept productive beta chains. Every entry covers one CDR3 protein and lists the most common genes and DNA from its rows. V and J calls and clone size were set by TCRdb, not the authors. For this sample the table gives around 710,000 distinct CDR3 sequences, of which about 42% were detected only once. 20% to 25% of the sample belongs to the ten largest clones.

The roughly 37 donors, aged 6 to 90 years, were systemically healthy Caucasian individuals from Russia. Each donor gave roughly 9.5 milliliters of peripheral blood, collected into EDTA-treated Vacutainer tubes. Ficoll-Paque density-gradient centrifugation was used to isolate PBMCs, with at least 7 million per sample. Trizol reagent was used to extract total RNA from PBMCs, with at least 6 micrograms per sample. Naive CD45RAhigh/CD27high T cell percentages were measured by flow cytometry on a PBMC aliquot from every donor. This clonotype was sampled from a woman aged 55-69 years in good health. Recombination joined TRBV5-6 with TRBJ2-4; TRBD1 fits 10 bases in the junction. The specimen was blood. CDR3 loop: CASSLAGQGINIQYF. The DNA sequence is given as TGTGCCAGCAGCTTAGCGGGACAGGGGATAAACATTCAGTACTTC.